This T cell receptor beta chain appears in the sequencing data of a study of shared clonotypes between healthy human individuals. Trimming at V came to 4 bases and at J to 6 bases, leaving 6 bases not matched to a gene. The CDR3 is 17 amino acids. CDR1 and CDR2 (germline): SGHNT, YYREEE (reference sequence). Here immunoSEQ multiplex PCR was the method, and the copy in TCRdb shows in-frame clones only, minus some. The sample has some 1.5 million clones; approximately 98% are singletons. The TCR sequence derives from a man between 25 and 39 years old in good health. The rearrangement links TRBV5-4 to TRBJ2-2; TRBD2 aligns across 16 bases. The sample consisted of naive CD4+ T cells sorted from blood. The subset: CD45RA+ positively selected. CDR3 nucleotides: TGTGCCAGCAGCACGGGACTAGCGGGAGGGTCCCCCGGGGAGCTGTTTTTT. It codes for CASSTGLAGGSPGELFF. The full variable domain, its missing parts supplied by reference TRBV5-4 and TRBJ2-2, is ETGVTQSPTHLIKTRGQQVTLRCSSQSGHNTVSWYQQALGQGPQFIFQYYREEENGRGNFPPRFSGLQFPNYSSELNVNALELDDSALYLCASSTGLAGGSPGELFFGEGSRLTVL.